This TCR beta chain was identified in a study of cytotoxic CD8 clonotypes in ibrutinib-treated CLL. The CDR3 spans 11 residues. Germline CDR1 is SNHLY and CDR2 is FYNNEI. As for this clone: At one of its ends the junction is not consistent with the germline gene, which may arise from a read error.

The intended depth for sequencing was 1 in 200,000 to 1 in 1 million T cells. Sequencing used immunoSEQ multiplex PCR; TCRdb keeps in-frame clones, though not all of them. The table includes about 130,000 clones, over 75% detected once. Sequencing was performed on PBMCs, taken after 24 months of ibrutinib treatment. The rearrangement links TRBV2 to TRBJ2-3; unclear D gene. The sequence was obtained from a human donor with chronic lymphocytic leukemia. The CDR3 loop is CARVSTDTQYF. In DNA, the CDR3 is TGTGCCAGGGTTAGCACGGATACGCAGTATTTT.